One sample yielded the 6 T cell receptor beta chains listed below, sequenced in a study of cytomegalovirus exposure and HLA in healthy donors. The primer mix had 60 Vbeta and 13 Jbeta primers. Measured with immunoSEQ multiplex PCR; TCRdb has only the in-frame clones, and not every one. Among about 130,000 clones listed, roughly 79% were seen once. The sequencing input was PBMCs. These TCRs come from a woman aged 50 to 60 in good health and CMV-seronegative.

V and J are TRBV19 and TRBJ2-1; D not resolved. Trimming stripped 6 bases from V and 5 bases from J, with 14 bases between. The V gene's germline CDR1 is LNHDA and CDR2 SQIVND (reference sequence). The CDR3 spans 14 residues. CDR3 region: CASRTDTFNNEQFF. The CDR3 DNA sequence: TGTGCCAGTAGGACTGATACATTTAACAATGAGCAGTTCTTC.

The rearrangement uses TRBV7-2 and TRBJ2-5; 11 bases align to TRBD2. Looked up from germline, CDR1 is SGHTA and CDR2 is FQGNSA. With 5 bases clipped from V and 3 bases from J, the junction kept 11 bases outside the gene matches. CDR3 size: 17 residues. CDR3 coding DNA: TGTGCCAGCAGCATTCTACCGGGACTAGCGGCCAAAGAGACCCAGTACTTC. Protein sequence: CASSILPGLAAKETQYF.

The V gene is TRBV7-3, the J gene TRBJ1-1; D is ambiguous. In germline, CDR1 is SGHTA, CDR2 FQGTGA. Trimming cost V 3 bases and J 0 bases, with 11 bases left between them. The CDR3 length is 15 residues. This CDR3 reads CASSLGRELNTEAFF. CDR3 DNA: TGTGCCAGCAGCTTGGGCCGGGAATTGAACACTGAAGCTTTCTTT.

This chain links TRBV27 with TRBJ2-7; tentative D call: TRBD1 (6 bases). The length of the CDR3 is 14 residues. CDR1 and CDR2 (germline): MNHEY, SMNVEV (reference sequence). Trimming pared 2 bases from V and 1 base from J, leaving 9 bases between. This CDR3 reads CASSLHGQSYEQYF. DNA for the CDR3: TGTGCCAGCAGTTTACACGGACAGTCCTACGAGCAGTACTTC.

The DNA of the CDR3 is TGTGCCACCAGCAGAGATCAGGGAGGGGAAGAGACCCAGTACTTC. Its translation is CATSRDQGGEETQYF. This chain joins TRBV15 and TRBJ2-5; 7 bases line up with TRBD2. Trimming at V came to 0 bases and at J to 3 bases, leaving 4 bases not matched to a gene. The CDR3 is made up of 15 amino acids. The germline CDR1 and CDR2 sequences are LNHNV and YYDKDF (reference sequence).

The chain employs TRBV7-9 and TRBJ1-5, with a possible D match to TRBD1 (6 bases). Trimming cost V 5 bases and J 5 bases, with 13 bases left between them. There are 14 residues in the CDR3. The germline gives CDR1 SEHNR, CDR2 FQNEAQ (reference sequence). The CDR3 region is CASSLDSFHQPQHF. DNA of the CDR3: TGTGCCAGCAGCCTGGACAGTTTTCATCAGCCCCAGCATTTT.